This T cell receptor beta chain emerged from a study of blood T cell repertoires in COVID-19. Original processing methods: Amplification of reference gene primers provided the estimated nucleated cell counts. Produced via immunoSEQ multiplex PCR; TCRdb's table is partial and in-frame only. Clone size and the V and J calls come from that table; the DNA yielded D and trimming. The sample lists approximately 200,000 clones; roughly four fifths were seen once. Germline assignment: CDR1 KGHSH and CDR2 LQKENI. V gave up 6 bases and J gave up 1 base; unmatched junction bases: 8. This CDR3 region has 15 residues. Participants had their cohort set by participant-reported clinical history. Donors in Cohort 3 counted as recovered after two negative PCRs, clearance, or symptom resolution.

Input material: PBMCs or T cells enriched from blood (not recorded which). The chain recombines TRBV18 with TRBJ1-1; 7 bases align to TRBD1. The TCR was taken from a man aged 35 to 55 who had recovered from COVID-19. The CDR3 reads CASSSSRQGNTEAFF. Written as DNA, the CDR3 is TGTGCCAGCTCCTCGAGTCGACAGGGGAACACTGAAGCTTTCTTT.